One and the same sample provided the 30 T cell receptor beta chains below, sequenced in a study of control samples from healthy donors and cancer patients. The data were produced by immunoSEQ multiplex PCR, yet TCRdb's version contains in-frame clones alone and is incomplete. Altogether about 71,000 clones are present, around nine tenths being singletons, with the ten largest covering about 20%. Sequenced: PBMCs. The receptor set was obtained from a man in his fifties or sixties with lung cancer.

This clone was recorded a few times. V usage is TRBV11-1 and J usage is TRBJ2-1; TRBD2 matches 10 bases. CDR1 is SGHAT, CDR2 FQDESV, per germline (reference sequence). The CDR3 has 16 residues. V shed 4 bases and J 3 bases; nucleotides not matched to a gene: 6. DNA of the CDR3: TGTGCCAGCAGCTCAATAGCGGGGGGCCTCTACAATGAGCAGTTCTTC. Its protein product is CASSSIAGGLYNEQFF. Full variable domain (remainder filled in from reference TRBV11-1 and TRBJ2-1): EAEVAQSPRYKITEKSQAVAFWCDPISGHATLYWYRQILGQGPELLVQFQDESVVDDSQLPKDRFSAERLKGVDSTLKIQPAELGDSAMYLCASSSIAGGLYNEQFFGPGTRLTVL.

This clone was recorded only once. The chain uses TRBV6-5 and TRBJ1-4; D is undetermined. The V end was cut by 6 bases, the J end by 3 bases, with 14 bases between. CDR1 and CDR2 from the germline V gene are MNHEY and SVGAGI. This CDR3 contains 15 residues. CDR3 sequence reads: CASRIDGGANEKLFF. CDR3 bases: TGTGCCAGCAGGATCGACGGCGGGGCTAATGAAAAACTGTTTTTT.

The V and J genes are TRBV19 and TRBJ1-2, with 8 bases that match TRBD1. The CDR3 length is 17 residues. Germline lookup yields CDR1 LNHDA and CDR2 SQIVND (reference sequence). V was pared by 4 bases and J by 1 base, with 11 bases of the junction left unmatched. CDR3 sequence: CASSTSDRDLINYGYTF. The CDR3 DNA reads as TGTGCCAGTAGTACCTCGGACAGGGACCTTATTAACTATGGCTACACCTTC.

The gene calls are TRBV7-3 and TRBJ1-6; 7 positions agree with TRBD1. V trimming: 4 bases; J trimming: 7 bases; junction bases outside the gene matches: 7. CDR1 SGHTA and CDR2 FQGTGA come from the germline V gene. The CDR3 spans 15 residues. DNA of the CDR3: TGTGCCAGCAGCTCCCAGGGGGGTAACAATTCACCCCTCCACTTT. It is translated as CASSSQGGNNSPLHF.

The chain links TRBV24-1 to TRBJ1-5; 7 nucleotides line up with TRBD1. CDR1 KGHDR and CDR2 SFDVKD come from the germline V gene. Trimming cost V 3 bases and J 2 bases; bases outside gene matches: 6. CDR3 length: 16 residues. CDR3 loop: CATSDADRAGNQPQHF. CDR3 coding DNA: TGTGCCACCAGTGATGCAGACAGGGCCGGCAATCAGCCCCAGCATTTT.

The chain has TRBV11-3 and TRBJ2-1, with 7 nucleotides matching TRBD2. J lost 3 bases, V lost 1 base, and 12 bases had no gene match. This CDR3 spans 18 amino acids. The germline gives CDR1 SGHNT, CDR2 YENEEA. CDR3 nucleotides: TGTGCCAGCAGCTTAGCTTTCGATGCGGGGGAAAACTACAATGAGCAGTTCTTC. Translation: CASSLAFDAGENYNEQFF.

This clone was counted once. The chain combines TRBV2 with TRBJ2-2; 8 positions agree with TRBD2. The germline gives CDR1 SNHLY, CDR2 FYNNEI. Trimming at V came to 2 bases and at J to 8 bases, leaving 4 bases not matched to a gene. This CDR3 has 14 residues. The chain's CDR3 is CASSERGGTGELFF. The CDR3 coding sequence is TGTGCCAGCAGTGAACGGGGGGGCACTGGGGAGCTGTTTTTT. The full variable domain, completed using reference TRBV2 and TRBJ2-2, is EPEVTQTPSHQVTQMGQEVILRCVPISNHLYFYWYRQILGQKVEFLVSFYNNEISEKSEIFDDQFSVERPDGSNFTLKIRSTKLEDSAMYFCASSERGGTGELFFGEGSRLTVL.

The rearrangement uses TRBV6-5 and TRBJ2-7; D remains ambiguous. V lost 3 bases and J lost 3, with 18 bases in between. Per the germline V gene, CDR1 is MNHEY and CDR2 is SVGAGI. The CDR3 is made up of 16 amino acids. CDR3 protein: CASSYQVPPNFYEQYF. The CDR3 DNA reads TGTGCCAGCAGTTATCAGGTTCCACCCAACTTCTACGAGCAGTACTTC.

Points on this clone: A read error may produce the germline difference seen at one junction end. The chain links TRBV20-1 to TRBJ1-4; no definite D call. Per the germline V gene, CDR1 is DFQATT and CDR2 is SNEGSKA (reference sequence). This CDR3 has 11 amino acids. The CDR3 sequence is CSAREVEKLFF. CDR3 sequence (DNA): TGCAGTGCCAGAGAGGTTGAAAAACTGTTTTTT.

J is TRBJ1-2 and V is TRBV3-1 (or the pseudogene TRBV3-2); 8 bases are a match to TRBD1. CDR1 is LGHDT and CDR2 is YNNKEL in the germline V gene (reference sequence). With V trimmed by 4 bases and J by 6 bases, 4 bases remained unmatched. This CDR3 has 13 amino acids. The CDR3 DNA follows: TGTGCCAGCAGCCCCCGGACAGGGAATGGCTACACCTTC. Its translation: CASSPRTGNGYTF.

Here the CDR3 reads CATSDSDNQETQYF. DNA of the CDR3: TGTGCCACCAGTGATTCCGACAACCAAGAGACCCAGTACTTC. J is TRBJ2-5 and V is TRBV24-1; D not resolved. Trimming removed 2 bases at V and 0 bases at J, with 6 bases between. Germline assignment: CDR1 KGHDR and CDR2 SFDVKD. The CDR3 has 14 amino acids.

The CDR3 region has the DNA TGTGCCAGCAGCGCCTGGACTAGCGGGGGACCCACCGGGGAGCTGTTTTTT. It translates to CASSAWTSGGPTGELFF. The chain is built from TRBV13 and TRBJ2-2, with TRBD2 matching over 13 bases. Germline lookup yields CDR1 PRHDT and CDR2 FYEKMQ (reference sequence). Trimming at V came to 5 bases and at J to 4 bases, leaving 7 bases not matched to a gene. There are 17 residues in the CDR3.

V usage is TRBV11-2 and J usage is TRBJ2-5; TRBD1 matches 9 bases. CDR3 size: 15 residues. Germline V gene sequence: CDR1 SGHAT, CDR2 FQNNGV. After removal of 1 base from V and 2 bases from J, the junction contained 2 bases not matched to a gene. Here the CDR3 reads CASSLVQGAQETQYF. CDR3 coding DNA: TGTGCCAGCAGCTTAGTACAGGGGGCACAAGAGACCCAGTACTTC.

This chain joins TRBV5-1 and TRBJ2-2; the D call may be TRBD1 or TRBD2 (5 bases each). CDR1 is SGHRS and CDR2 is YFSETQ in the germline V gene. Trimming stripped 4 bases from V and 1 base from J, with 14 bases between. The CDR3 runs to 16 residues. CDR3 nucleotides: TGCGCCAGCAGCCCGGGATGGGACCTGAACACCGGGGAGCTGTTTTTT. Its translation is CASSPGWDLNTGELFF.

The chain recombines TRBV5-6 with TRBJ1-6; D is undetermined. This CDR3 spans 10 amino acids. Germline assignment: CDR1 SGHDT and CDR2 YYEEEE. V was cut by 4 bases and J by 15 bases, with 8 bases left in between. The CDR3 loop is CASSPINLHF. As DNA, the CDR3 is TGTGCCAGCAGCCCGATAAACCTCCACTTT.

The chain recombines TRBV7-3 with TRBJ2-3; D gene unclear. Trimming stripped 5 bases from V and 2 bases from J, with 8 bases between. Germline V gene sequence: CDR1 SGHTA, CDR2 FQGTGA. The CDR3 is made up of 13 amino acids. The CDR3 spells CASSPTTTDTQYF. CDR3 DNA sequence: TGTGCCAGCAGCCCAACCACCACAGATACGCAGTATTTT. Full variable domain (outside the CDR3, taken from reference TRBV7-3 and TRBJ2-3): GAGVSQTPSNKVTEKGKYVELRCDPISGHTALYWYRQSLGQGPEFLIYFQGTGAADDSGLPNDRFFAVRPEGSVSTLKIQRTERGDSAVYLCASSPTTTDTQYFGPGTRLTVL.

The V gene is TRBV6-1, the J gene TRBJ2-7, with D unclear. The V end lost 3 bases, the J end lost 0 bases, and 6 bases lay between the germline ends. The CDR3 consists of 13 residues. Germline CDR1 MNHNS, CDR2 SASEGT. The CDR3 loop is CASSEYSSYEQYF. CDR3 bases: TGTGCCAGCAGTGAGTACAGCTCCTACGAGCAGTACTTC.

The chain recombines TRBV15 with TRBJ2-2; TRBD1 aligns across 10 bases. Germline V gives CDR1 LNHNV, CDR2 YYDKDF (reference sequence). The CDR3 has 15 residues. V gave up 4 bases and J gave up 6 bases; unmatched junction bases: 5. The CDR3 DNA reads as TGTGCCACCAGCACGGGACAGGGGTATTCCGGGGAGCTGTTTTTT. Amino acid sequence: CATSTGQGYSGELFF.

The chain couples TRBV7-2 to TRBJ1-5, with a possible D match to TRBD1 (5 bases). CDR1 and CDR2 from the germline V gene are SGHTA and FQGNSA. V gave up 0 bases and J gave up 3 bases, with 9 bases separating them. This CDR3 comprises 15 residues. The CDR3 nucleotides read TGTGCCAGCAGCTTAGCGGGGGGTCCCAATCAGCCCCAGCATTTT. This codes for CASSLAGGPNQPQHF.

There are a few counts of this clone. The chain is built from TRBV12-5 and TRBJ2-1; D not resolved. The V end lost 0 bases, the J end lost 0 bases, and 18 bases lay between the germline ends. The CDR3 is 19 residues long. Germline V gene lookup returns CDR1 LGHNT and CDR2 FRNRAP. CDR3 DNA: TGTGCTAGTGGTTTGGTACCCGACGGACGTTCGAGCTCCTACAATGAGCAGTTCTTC. Translation: CASGLVPDGRSSSYNEQFF.

The CDR3 region has the DNA TGTGCCAGCAGCACCCGACAGGGATTGAACACTGAAGCTTTCTTT. Residues: CASSTRQGLNTEAFF. The chain uses TRBV9 and TRBJ1-1; 7 bases are shared with TRBD1. V shed 4 bases, J shed 0 bases, and the junction held 6 bases outside the gene matches. The CDR3 length is 15 residues. Germline V CDR1 and CDR2: SGDLS, YYNGEE.

This clone was seen only once. The chain recombines TRBV2 with TRBJ2-1, with 8 bases that match TRBD2. CDR1 and CDR2 from the germline V gene are SNHLY and FYNNEI. This CDR3 has 16 amino acids. With 4 bases clipped from V and 7 bases from J, the junction kept 12 bases outside the gene matches. CDR3 residues: CASSVSGGGFVNEQFF. The CDR3 DNA reads as TGTGCCAGCAGTGTTTCAGGCGGGGGGTTTGTAAATGAGCAGTTCTTC.

The rearrangement uses TRBV5-1 and TRBJ1-4; D might be TRBD1 (5 bases). V dropped 2 bases and J dropped 7 bases, with 21 bases sitting between them. The CDR3 runs to 17 residues. Germline values: CDR1 SGHRS, CDR2 YFSETQ. In DNA, the CDR3 is TGCGCCAGCAGCTTTGGCCCGGCCGGGACGGAACCTGAAAAACTGTTTTTT. It specifies CASSFGPAGTEPEKLFF.

The J gene is TRBJ2-2, the V gene TRBV6-4, with TRBD2 matching over 12 bases. V lost 8 bases to trimming and J lost 0 bases; unmatched junction nucleotides: 7. There are 17 residues in the CDR3. The germline CDR1 and CDR2 sequences are MRHNA and SNTAGT. The CDR3, as DNA: TGTGCCAGCTCTCGACTAGCGGGGGCAGCGAACACCGGGGAGCTGTTTTTT. Translation: CASSRLAGAANTGELFF.

This chain uses TRBV4-1 with TRBJ1-1; TRBD1 agrees at 8 bases. This CDR3 is 15 amino acids long. V dropped 4 bases and J dropped 4; count of bases not matched to a gene: 8. The germline gives CDR1 MGHRA, CDR2 YSYEKL. The CDR3 loop is CASSPQGAKFTEAFF. The CDR3 DNA sequence: TGCGCCAGCAGCCCTCAGGGGGCGAAATTCACTGAAGCTTTCTTT.

The V and J genes are TRBV11-3 and TRBJ2-2; perhaps TRBD1 as D (5 bases). The germline V and J ends were trimmed by 3 bases and 1 base, with 6 bases remaining between them. There are 14 residues in the CDR3. Germline CDR1 and CDR2: SGHNT and YENEEA. CDR3 in amino acids: CASSFQGNTGELFF. DNA of the CDR3: TGTGCCAGCAGCTTTCAGGGGAACACCGGGGAGCTGTTTTTT. Looking up the rest from reference TRBV11-3 and TRBJ2-2 gives the full variable domain: EAGVVQSPRYKIIEKKQPVAFWCNPISGHNTLYWYLQNLGQGPELLIRYENEEAVDDSQLPKDRFSAERLKGVDSTLKIQPAELGDSAVYLCASSFQGNTGELFFGEGSRLTVL.

The rearrangement joins TRBV6-5 to TRBJ1-6; TRBD1 aligns across 9 bases. This CDR3 region has 14 residues. The germline V gene encodes CDR1 MNHEY and CDR2 SVGAGI. V dropped 6 bases and J dropped 9; count of bases not matched to a gene: 6. In DNA, the CDR3 is TGTGCCAGCAGCCGACAGGGGGTAGTTTCACCCCTCCACTTT. It yields the protein CASSRQGVVSPLHF.

V is TRBV4-2 and J is TRBJ1-6; D remains ambiguous. V lost 2 bases and J 7 bases, leaving 18 bases between the germline ends. This CDR3 contains 17 residues. CDR1 and CDR2 (germline): LGHNA, YNFKEQ. The CDR3 bases are TGTGCCAGCAGCCAATCCCCCGGGCCAACACGGAATTCACCCCTCCACTTT. It translates to CASSQSPGPTRNSPLHF.

The chain combines TRBV10-3 with TRBJ2-1, with TRBD1 matching over 9 bases. Germline V gene data show CDR1 as ENHRY and CDR2 as SYGVKD. The CDR3 has 16 amino acids. Germline trimming cut 6 bases from V and 2 bases from J; bases unmatched to any gene: 8. In DNA, the CDR3 is TGTGCCATCAGACCTACGGACAGGGGCGCCTACAATGAGCAGTTCTTC. Encoded protein: CAIRPTDRGAYNEQFF.

The chain is built from TRBV6-5 and TRBJ2-7; TRBD2 might be the D (5 bases). The CDR3 covers 14 residues. Trimming left V 5 bases short and J 0 bases short, with 11 bases between. Germline V CDR1 and CDR2: MNHEY, SVGAGI. DNA for the CDR3: TGTGCCAGCAGTACCCGGGATTCCTCCTACGAGCAGTACTTC. Amino acids: CASSTRDSSYEQYF.